What follows describes a single T cell receptor (beta chain). There is no known antigen for this receptor. Per-base quality was not reported, and no clone a single base away is much larger than it. The library was generated by the immunoSEQ multiplex PCR assay. For the multiplex PCR, a mixture combining 60 forward primers for TCR Vbeta segments and 13 reverse primers for TCR Jbeta segments was used. A multiplex PCR assay on genomic DNA amplified the CDR3 region of rearranged TCR beta genes. On the Illumina HiSeq System, the amplified TCR beta libraries were sequenced as 87-base-pair reads. In the authors' own workflow: A later analysis counted approximately 74 million unique TCR beta chains across the 550 to 800 repertoires, and 9.5 million to 11 million of these chains were shared by at least two donors. Raw reads were error-corrected and collapsed into unique sequences by a nearest-neighbor algorithm in which closely related sequences were merged to remove PCR and sequencing errors. CDR3 sequences were aligned to IMGT reference sequences to assign V, D and J gene segments. For a sequence to be retained, at least a six-nucleotide match to both a V gene segment and a J gene segment was required. Rearrangements were classified as productive when the CDR3 lacked stop codons and remained in frame with V and J, and all other rearrangements were classified as non-productive. CDR3 was defined according to IMGT convention as the region running from the second conserved V-encoded cysteine to the conserved J-encoded phenylalanine. The earlier analysis of about 500 of the donors excluded sequences that lacked an unambiguous match to a single V gene segment. An earlier analysis of several hundred of the donors called V segments functional above 56.7% productive rearrangements and segregating when the between-donor standard deviation exceeded 5%. A statistical classification framework was built for diagnosing cytomegalovirus status from the catalog of TCR beta chain sequences. In a later analysis, V and J genes were assigned by comparing TCR nucleotide sequences against IMGT/GENE-DB human TR gene sequences. The TCRdist pipeline was used in a later analysis to assign CDR3 sequences and most-parsimonious VDJ recombination scenarios. In a later analysis, every TCR beta chain was defined by the combination of its CDR3 amino acid sequence and its V-gene family, and reads without a unique V-gene family were dropped. A later analysis removed 550 to 650 highly shared, low-generation-probability nucleotide sequences to deal with suspected cross-contamination and a sequencing artifact. A later analysis calculated a clonal expansion index for each public chain from normalized within-repertoire ranks of inferred template counts. Generation probabilities in a later analysis came from a VDJ recombination model fitted to out-of-frame rearrangements, and those results were checked against IGoR. A later analysis scored TCR-TCR, TCR-HLA and TCR-CMV co-occurrence with hypergeometric tests, applying a repertoire-size bias correction to TCR pairs. A later analysis estimated false discovery rates by permuting HLA or CMV assignments 20 times. In a later analysis, co-occurring TCRs were grouped using DBSCAN, and TCRdist sequence similarity was added for clustering within HLA-allele-positive subsets. Co-occurrence clustering excluded repertoires with fewer than 30,000 or more than 120,000 public chains, plus five with anomalous nucleotide sharing. What TCRdb holds here is the immuneACCESS table cut down to in-frame rearrangements. Part of the clones is not present; checked against another copy, under half of the missing clones reflect an unresolved V gene, and the others are unexplained. Clone size and V and J calls were adopted from that table, with D and trimming inferred from the DNA. The sample table records some 140,000 clones; approximately 80% of these occur just once. Roughly 5.9% of the sample rests with the top ten.

The CDR3 covers 14 residues, taking in both the cysteine and the phenylalanine. Left in the record is the CDR3 DNA by itself, 42 bases read in frame from the first base. The junction carries 10 bases between V and J, which are trimmed by 5 bases and 2 bases respectively. CDR1 and CDR2, per the germline V gene (reference sequence), are SSHAT and FNYEAQ. The data derive from a study of cytomegalovirus exposure and HLA in healthy donors (dated by TCRdb to about 2017). Some background on the complete study: An earlier analysis of approximately 640 of the donors reported 250 to 300 Gb of sequence data and 120 million or so unique TCR beta sequences from approximately 180 million T cells. Roughly 300 gigabases of sequencing data and around 80 million unique TCR sequences made up an early release that covered several hundred HLA-typed donors. Among the roughly 410 genotyped donors, approximately 76% belonged to the genetic ancestry cluster associated with self-reported Caucasian donors. The aim of the study was to test whether cataloging public T cell receptors could identify signatures of past pathogen exposure. The study profiled the T cell repertoires of fewer than 850 subjects by immunosequencing and related them to cytomegalovirus serostatus. Along with the approximately 650-subject first cohort, a separate validation cohort of over 90 different subjects was used. High-throughput TCR immunosequencing, statistical association of individual TCRs with disease status, and machine learning were combined to predict cytomegalovirus infection status. A later analysis re-examined previously published TCR beta repertoires from just over 650 donors and added high-resolution HLA genotyping to investigate patterns of TCR occurrence. Rather than drawing on any new phenotypic data, the later analysis identified candidate immune exposures from TCR beta sequences and the way those sequences occurred across donors. In an earlier analysis of 587 of the donors, high-throughput TCR beta sequencing was used to judge whether each TCR beta V gene segment behaved as functional or pseudogenic. Donor age, sex, ethnicity and CMV serostatus were compiled alongside the repertoire data. Genome-wide SNP genotypes for about 55% of the roughly 670 donors were used in a later genetic analysis, which treated that subset as a discovery cohort. All discovery cohort repertoires had been generated on a single sequencing platform. Both class I and class II loci were covered by HLA typing, at four-digit resolution. The number of typed donors differed by locus: about 629-630 for A, B, C, DRB1 and DQB1; 522 for DQA1; 606 for DPA1; and 400 to 480 for DPB1. Several DR-DQ haplotypes were treated as single units for association and clustering because of strong linkage in the cohort. Across approximately 420 genotyped donors of the cohort, an average of approximately 220,000 unique TCR beta nucleotide sequences per donor were sequenced, and about a sixth of those sequences were non-productive. Study-level results and caveats: In a later analysis, most CMV-associated TCR beta chains were found to appear HLA-restricted, with HLA associations seemingly driven largely by CMV exposure. Because HLA typing was missing for some donors at each locus, association tests included only the typed subset. The 87-base-pair reads could not distinguish some IMGT-functional V segments, including TRBV6-2 and TRBV6-3, so those segments were excluded. A further reported finding was that TCR beta sequences accurately predicted the HLA-A and HLA-B alleles for most subjects in the first cohort. According to the authors, the approach could potentially be generalized to other disease states and immunological phenotypes. The only immune exposure information available for the cohort was CMV serostatus. According to a later analysis, TCR association rates differed among HLA loci, with DRB1 alleles showing the most associated TCRs and HLA-C alleles showing the fewest. A later genetic analysis associated a missense DCLRE1C variant with V-gene and J-gene trimming of TCR beta chains, and an independent cohort replicated the association. The presence/absence analyses assumed that sequencing depth was roughly uniform across donors, and that assumption may not be true. Broadly in line with IMGT annotations, most TCR beta V segments showed up in productive rearrangements about 90% or about 30% of the time in an earlier analysis of several hundred of the donors. According to a later analysis, parvovirus B19, influenza, CMV and Epstein-Barr virus appeared linked to several top co-occurrence clusters. Only TCR beta chains were sequenced in this cohort, and the absence of alpha or paired-chain data limited detectable features. Three of the identified cytomegalovirus-associated TCR beta chains were confirmed in vitro to be specific for cytomegalovirus antigens. A total of around 150 TCR beta chains were listed by the study as associated with cytomegalovirus. Linkage disequilibrium might explain the correlated functional status among segregating V segments, but an unknown experimental factor could not be excluded. When HLA alleles, especially DR and DQ, strongly co-occurred, TCR associations were difficult to assign to individual alleles. The sequencing pipeline was judged likely to have produced a cluster of highly shared sequence variants as a technical artifact. The classifier was reported to diagnose cytomegalovirus status with high specificity and sensitivity in both the original cohort and the validation cohort. Most TCR sequences were seen in very few donors, while some public TCRs were found in many individuals. Approximately 16 rarely observed V segments, including chromosome 9 orphons, were excluded from the earlier analysis of just under 600 of the donors because counts were too low. In a later analysis, HLA-associated TCR beta chains showed more clonal expansion and lower generation probabilities than non-associated chains that were equally common. Specific HLA alleles were associated with more than 15,000 TCR beta sequences at a false discovery rate of 0.05 in a later analysis. According to a later genetic analysis, donors in an Asian-associated ancestry cluster had fewer N-insertions in productive TCRs than the approximately 670-donor mean.

The cohort comprised some 700 healthy bone marrow donors. All cohort members were sampled while nominally healthy, although unrecorded immune exposures were likely present. The donor tested CMV seropositive, placing the donor among the 250 to 350 seropositive members of the cohort. A peripheral blood sample was collected from each donor, and TCR beta sequencing was performed on peripheral blood mononuclear cells. The Qiagen DNeasy Blood Extraction Kit was used to extract genomic DNA from the blood cell samples. Sequencing used PBMCs. The rearranged chain carries TRBV7-7 and TRBJ2-1; D gene: possibly TRBD2, on 7 matching bases. The receptor comes from a middle-aged woman in good health and CMV-seropositive. The sequence in DNA is TGTGCCAGCAGCGGAGGGGGGGCCTACAATGAGCAGTTCTTC. This yields the protein CASSGGGAYNEQFF.